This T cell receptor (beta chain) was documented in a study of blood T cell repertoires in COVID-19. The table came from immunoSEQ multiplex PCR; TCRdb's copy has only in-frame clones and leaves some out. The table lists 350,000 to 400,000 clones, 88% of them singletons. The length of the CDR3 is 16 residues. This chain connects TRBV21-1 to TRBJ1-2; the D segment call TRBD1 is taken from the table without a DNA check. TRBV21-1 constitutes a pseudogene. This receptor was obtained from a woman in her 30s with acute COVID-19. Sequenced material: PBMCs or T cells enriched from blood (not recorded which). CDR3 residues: CASSIPRDRGGNGYTF. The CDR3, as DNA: TGTGCCAGCAGCATCCCCCGGGACAGGGGCGGTAACGGCTACACCTTC.